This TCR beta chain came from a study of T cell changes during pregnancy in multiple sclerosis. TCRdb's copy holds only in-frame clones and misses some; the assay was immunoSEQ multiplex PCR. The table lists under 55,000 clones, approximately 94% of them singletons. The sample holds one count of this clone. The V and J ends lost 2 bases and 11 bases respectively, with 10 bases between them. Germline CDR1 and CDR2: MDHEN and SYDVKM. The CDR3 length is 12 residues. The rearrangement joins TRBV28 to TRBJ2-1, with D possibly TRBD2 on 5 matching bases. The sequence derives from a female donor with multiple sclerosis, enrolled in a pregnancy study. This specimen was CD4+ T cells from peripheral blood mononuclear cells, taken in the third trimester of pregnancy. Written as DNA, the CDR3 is TGTGCCAGCAGTTTAGTCCGGACTCAGCAGTTCTTC. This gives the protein CASSLVRTQQFF.